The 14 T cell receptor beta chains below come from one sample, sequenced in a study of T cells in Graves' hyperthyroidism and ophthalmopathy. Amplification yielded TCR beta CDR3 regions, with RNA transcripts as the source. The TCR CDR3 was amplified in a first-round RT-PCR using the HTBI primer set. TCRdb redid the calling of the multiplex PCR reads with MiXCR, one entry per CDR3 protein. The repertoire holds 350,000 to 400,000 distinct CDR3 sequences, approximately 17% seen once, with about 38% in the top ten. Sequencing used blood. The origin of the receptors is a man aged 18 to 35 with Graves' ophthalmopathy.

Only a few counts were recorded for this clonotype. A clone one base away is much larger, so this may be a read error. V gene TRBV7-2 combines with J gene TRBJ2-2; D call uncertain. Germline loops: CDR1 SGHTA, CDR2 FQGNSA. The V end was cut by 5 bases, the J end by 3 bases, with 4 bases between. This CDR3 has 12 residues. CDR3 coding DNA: TGTGCCAGCAGCACCTACACCGGGGAGCTGTTTTTT. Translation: CASSTYTGELFF.

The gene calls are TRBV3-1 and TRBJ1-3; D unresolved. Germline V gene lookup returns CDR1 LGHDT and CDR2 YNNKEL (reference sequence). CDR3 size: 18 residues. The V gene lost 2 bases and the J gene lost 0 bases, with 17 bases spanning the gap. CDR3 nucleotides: TGTGCCAGCAGCCAACGCCCGCAGCCTACAGTCTCTGGAAACACCATATATTTT. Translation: CASSQRPQPTVSGNTIYF.

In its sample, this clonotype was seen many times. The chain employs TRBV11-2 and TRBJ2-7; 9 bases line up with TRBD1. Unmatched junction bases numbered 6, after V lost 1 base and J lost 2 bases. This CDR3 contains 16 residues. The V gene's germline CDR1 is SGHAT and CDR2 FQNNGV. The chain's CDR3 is CASSLGGTGHTYEQYF. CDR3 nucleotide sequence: TGTGCCAGCAGCTTAGGGGGGACAGGGCATACCTACGAGCAGTACTTC.

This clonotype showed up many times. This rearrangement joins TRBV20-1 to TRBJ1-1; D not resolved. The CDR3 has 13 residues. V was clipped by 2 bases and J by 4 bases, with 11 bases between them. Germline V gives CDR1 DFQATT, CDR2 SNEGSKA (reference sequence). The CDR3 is CSARSPGGTEAFF. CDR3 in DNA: TGCAGTGCTAGATCACCCGGCGGCACTGAAGCTTTCTTT.

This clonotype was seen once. CDR3 bases: TGCAGTGCTAGTCCTAGCGGGGGACATGAGCAGTTCTTC. Translating gives CSASPSGGHEQFF. V is TRBV20-1 and J is TRBJ2-1; 10 nucleotides agree with TRBD2. The CDR3 loop spans 13 amino acids. V shed 3 bases, J shed 8 bases, and the junction held 4 bases outside the gene matches. Germline V CDR1 and CDR2: DFQATT, SNEGSKA (reference sequence).

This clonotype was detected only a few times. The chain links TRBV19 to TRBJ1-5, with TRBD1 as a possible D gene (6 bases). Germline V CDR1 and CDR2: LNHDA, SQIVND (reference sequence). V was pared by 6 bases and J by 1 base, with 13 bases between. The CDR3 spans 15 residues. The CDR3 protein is CASRWDTWSNQPQHF. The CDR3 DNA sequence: TGTGCCAGTAGATGGGACACTTGGAGCAATCAGCCCCAGCATTTT.

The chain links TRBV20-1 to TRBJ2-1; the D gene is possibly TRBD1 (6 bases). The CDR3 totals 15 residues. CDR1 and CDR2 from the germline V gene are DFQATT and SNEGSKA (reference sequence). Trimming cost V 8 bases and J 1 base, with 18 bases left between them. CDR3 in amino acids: CSLRVTGVSYNEQFF. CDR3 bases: TGCAGTCTAAGGGTGACAGGAGTGTCCTACAATGAGCAGTTCTTC.

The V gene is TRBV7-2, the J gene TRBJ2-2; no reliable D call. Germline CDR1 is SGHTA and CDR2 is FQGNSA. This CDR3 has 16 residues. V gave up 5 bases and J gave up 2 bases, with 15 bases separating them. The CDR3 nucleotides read TGTGCCAGCAGCCCTCGGGCCTGGGGAAACACCGGGGAGCTGTTTTTT. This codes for CASSPRAWGNTGELFF. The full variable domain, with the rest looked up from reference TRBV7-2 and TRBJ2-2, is GAGVSQSPSNKVTEKGKDVELRCDPISGHTALYWYRQSLGQGLEFLIYFQGNSAPDKSGLPSDRFSAERTGGSVSTLTIQRTQQEDSAVYLCASSPRAWGNTGELFFGEGSRLTVL.

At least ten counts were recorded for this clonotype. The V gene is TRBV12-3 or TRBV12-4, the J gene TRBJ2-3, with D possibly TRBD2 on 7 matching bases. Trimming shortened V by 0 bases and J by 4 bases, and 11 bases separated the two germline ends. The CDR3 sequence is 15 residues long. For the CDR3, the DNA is TGTGCCAGCAGTTTAGCGGGGGGGCCCGCAGATACGCAGTATTTT. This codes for CASSLAGGPADTQYF.

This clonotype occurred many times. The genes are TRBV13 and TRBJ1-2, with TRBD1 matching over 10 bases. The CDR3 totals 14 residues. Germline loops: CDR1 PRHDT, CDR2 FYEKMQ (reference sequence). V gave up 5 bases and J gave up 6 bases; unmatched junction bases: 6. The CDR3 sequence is CASSMDRGNDGYTF. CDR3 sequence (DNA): TGTGCCAGCAGCATGGACAGGGGGAATGATGGCTACACCTTC.

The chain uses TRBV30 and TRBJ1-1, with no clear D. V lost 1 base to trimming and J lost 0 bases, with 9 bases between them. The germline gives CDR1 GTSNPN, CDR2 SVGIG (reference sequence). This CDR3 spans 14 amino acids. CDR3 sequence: CAWSAGSLNTEAFF. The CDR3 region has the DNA TGTGCCTGGAGTGCGGGCAGTTTGAACACTGAAGCTTTCTTT.

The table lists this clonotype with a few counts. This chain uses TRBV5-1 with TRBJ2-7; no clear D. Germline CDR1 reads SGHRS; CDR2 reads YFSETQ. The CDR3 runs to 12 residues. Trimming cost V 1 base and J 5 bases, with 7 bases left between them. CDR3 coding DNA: TGCGCCAGCAGCTTGTTCCGGGACGAGCAGTACTTC. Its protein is CASSLFRDEQYF. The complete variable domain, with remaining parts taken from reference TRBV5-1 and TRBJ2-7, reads KAGVTQTPRYLIKTRGQQVTLSCSPISGHRSVSWYQQTPGQGLQFLFEYFSETQRNKGNFPGRFSGRQFSNSRSEMNVSTLELGDSALYLCASSLFRDEQYFGPGTRLTVT.

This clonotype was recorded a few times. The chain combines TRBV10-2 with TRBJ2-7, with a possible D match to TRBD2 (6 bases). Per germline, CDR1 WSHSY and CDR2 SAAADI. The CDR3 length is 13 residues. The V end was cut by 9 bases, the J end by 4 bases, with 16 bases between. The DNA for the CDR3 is TGCGCCAGTCGTGAGGCGGGGCAATACGAGCAGTACTTC. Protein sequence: CASREAGQYEQYF.

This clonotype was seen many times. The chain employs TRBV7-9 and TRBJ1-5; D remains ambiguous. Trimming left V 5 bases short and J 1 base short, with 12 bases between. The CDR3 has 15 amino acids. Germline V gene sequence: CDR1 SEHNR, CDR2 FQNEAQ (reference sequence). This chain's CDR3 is CASSPAGGSNQPQHF. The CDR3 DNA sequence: TGTGCCAGCAGCCCCGCTGGTGGGAGCAATCAGCCCCAGCATTTT. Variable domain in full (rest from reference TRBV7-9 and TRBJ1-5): DTGVSQNPRHKITKRGQNVTFRCDPISEHNRLYWYRQTLGQGPEFLTYFQNEAQLEKSRLLSDRFSAERPKGSFSTLEIQRTEQGDSAMYLCASSPAGGSNQPQHFGDGTRLSIL.